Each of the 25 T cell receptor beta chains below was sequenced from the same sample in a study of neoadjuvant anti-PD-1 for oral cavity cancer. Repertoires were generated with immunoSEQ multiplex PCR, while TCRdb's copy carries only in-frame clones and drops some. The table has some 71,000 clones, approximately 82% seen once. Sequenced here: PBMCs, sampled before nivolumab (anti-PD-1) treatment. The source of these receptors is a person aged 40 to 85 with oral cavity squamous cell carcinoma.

For the CDR3, the DNA is TGTGCCAGCAAAAGGTCTGGGTTACAGAATGAGCAGTTCTTC. Translating it yields CASKRSGLQNEQFF. The rearrangement uses TRBV2 and TRBJ2-1; no definite D call. CDR3 length: 14 residues. Germline-derived CDR1 and CDR2 are SNHLY and FYNNEI. Trimming stripped 7 bases from V and 7 bases from J, with 17 bases between.

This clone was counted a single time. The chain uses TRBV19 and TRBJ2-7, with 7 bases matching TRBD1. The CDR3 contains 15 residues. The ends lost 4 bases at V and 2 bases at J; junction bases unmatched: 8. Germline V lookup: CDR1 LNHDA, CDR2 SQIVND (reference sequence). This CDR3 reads CASSKRTGPAYEQYF. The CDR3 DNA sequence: TGTGCCAGTAGTAAGAGGACAGGACCCGCCTACGAGCAGTACTTC.

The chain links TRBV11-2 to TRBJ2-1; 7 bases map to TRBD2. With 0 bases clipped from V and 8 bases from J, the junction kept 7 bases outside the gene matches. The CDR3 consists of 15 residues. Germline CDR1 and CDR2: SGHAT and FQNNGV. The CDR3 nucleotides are TGTGCCAGCAGCTTAGAAGGGGACTATAGCTATGAGCAGTTCTTC. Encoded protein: CASSLEGDYSYEQFF.

CDR3 in DNA: TGTGCCAGCAGCCCAGGAGGGTGGACAGGCTACACCTTC. Residues: CASSPGGWTGYTF. The rearrangement joins TRBV27 to TRBJ1-2; D may be TRBD1 (5 bases). The germline gives CDR1 MNHEY, CDR2 SMNVEV (reference sequence). The CDR3 loop spans 13 amino acids. Trimming took off 6 bases at V and 8 bases at J, with 16 bases between the two ends.

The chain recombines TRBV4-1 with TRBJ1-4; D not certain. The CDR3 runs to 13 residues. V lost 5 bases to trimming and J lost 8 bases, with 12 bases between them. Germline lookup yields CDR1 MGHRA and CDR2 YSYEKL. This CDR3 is CASSLRAVEKLFF. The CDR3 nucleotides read TGCGCCAGCAGCTTAAGGGCGGTGGAAAAACTGTTTTTT.

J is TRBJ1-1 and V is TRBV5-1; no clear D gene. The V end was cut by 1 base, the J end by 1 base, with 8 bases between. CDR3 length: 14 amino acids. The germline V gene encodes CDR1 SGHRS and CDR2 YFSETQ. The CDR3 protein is CASSLNRANTEAFF. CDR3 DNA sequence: TGCGCCAGCAGCTTGAATAGGGCGAACACTGAAGCTTTCTTT.

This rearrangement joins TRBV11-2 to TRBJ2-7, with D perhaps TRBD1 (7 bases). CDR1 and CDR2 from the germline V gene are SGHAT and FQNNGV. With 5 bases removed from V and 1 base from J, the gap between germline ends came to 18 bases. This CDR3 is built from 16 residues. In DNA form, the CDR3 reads TGTGCCAGCAGCCGAACGGGGGCAGGGGGGTCCTACGAGCAGTACTTC. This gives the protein CASSRTGAGGSYEQYF.

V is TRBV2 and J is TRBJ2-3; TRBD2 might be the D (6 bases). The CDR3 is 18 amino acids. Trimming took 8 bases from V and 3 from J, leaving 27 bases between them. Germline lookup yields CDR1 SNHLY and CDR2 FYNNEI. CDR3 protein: CASLAYYVGRRWTDTQYF. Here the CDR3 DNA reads TGTGCCAGCTTGGCGTATTACGTCGGGAGAAGGTGGACAGATACGCAGTATTTT.

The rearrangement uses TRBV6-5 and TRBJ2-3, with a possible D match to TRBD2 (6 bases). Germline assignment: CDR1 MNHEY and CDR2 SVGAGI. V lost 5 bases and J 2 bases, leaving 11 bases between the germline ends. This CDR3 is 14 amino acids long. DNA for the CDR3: TGTGCCAGCAGTGTAGCGGAACCCACAGATACGCAGTATTTT. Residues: CASSVAEPTDTQYF.

The CDR3 sequence: CAISPGTRPYEQYF. In DNA, the CDR3 is TGTGCCATCAGTCCCGGGACTAGACCTTACGAGCAGTACTTC. This rearrangement joins TRBV10-3 to TRBJ2-7; TRBD2 aligns across 8 bases. J lost 4 bases, V lost 5 bases, and 7 bases had no gene match. The CDR3 is 14 amino acids. Germline V CDR1 and CDR2: ENHRY, SYGVKD.

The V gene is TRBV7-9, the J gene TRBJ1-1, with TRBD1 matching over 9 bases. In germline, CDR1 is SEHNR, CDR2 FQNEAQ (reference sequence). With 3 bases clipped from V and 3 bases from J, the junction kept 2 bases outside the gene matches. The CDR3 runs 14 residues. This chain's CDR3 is CASSLGQGDTEAFF. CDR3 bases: TGTGCCAGCAGCTTGGGACAGGGAGACACTGAAGCTTTCTTT.

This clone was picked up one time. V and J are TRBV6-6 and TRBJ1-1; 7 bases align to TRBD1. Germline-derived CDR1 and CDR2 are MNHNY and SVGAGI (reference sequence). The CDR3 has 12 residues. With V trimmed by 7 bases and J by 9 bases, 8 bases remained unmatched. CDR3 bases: TGTGCCAGCAAAATCCTGGGACAGAAAGCTTTCTTT. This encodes CASKILGQKAFF.

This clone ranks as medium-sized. CDR3 amino acids: CASSYPVDSSGNTIYF. The CDR3 DNA follows: TGTGCCAGCAGCTACCCCGTGGACAGTTCTGGAAACACCATATATTTT. The rearrangement uses TRBV7-2 and TRBJ1-3; D is possibly TRBD1 (6 bases). This CDR3 region has 16 residues. Germline V gene data show CDR1 as SGHTA and CDR2 as FQGNSA. Trimming left V 4 bases short and J 1 base short, with 14 bases between. Full variable domain (missing parts from reference TRBV7-2 and TRBJ1-3): GAGVSQSPSNKVTEKGKDVELRCDPISGHTALYWYRQSLGQGLEFLIYFQGNSAPDKSGLPSDRFSAERTGGSVSTLTIQRTQQEDSAVYLCASSYPVDSSGNTIYFGEGSWLTVV.

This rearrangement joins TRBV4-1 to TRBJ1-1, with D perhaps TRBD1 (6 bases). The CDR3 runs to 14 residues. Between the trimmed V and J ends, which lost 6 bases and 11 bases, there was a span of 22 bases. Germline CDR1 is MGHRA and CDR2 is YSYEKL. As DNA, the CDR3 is TGCGCCAGCAGAGTGGTAGGACTTCAGGGGAGGGCTTTCTTT. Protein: CASRVVGLQGRAFF.

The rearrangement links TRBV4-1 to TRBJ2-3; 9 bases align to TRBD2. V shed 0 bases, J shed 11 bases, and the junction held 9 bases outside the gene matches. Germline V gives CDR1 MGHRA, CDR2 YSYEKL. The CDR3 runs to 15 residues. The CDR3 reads CASSQERLAGTKQYF. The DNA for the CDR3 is TGCGCCAGCAGCCAAGAGCGGCTAGCGGGAACTAAGCAGTATTTT.

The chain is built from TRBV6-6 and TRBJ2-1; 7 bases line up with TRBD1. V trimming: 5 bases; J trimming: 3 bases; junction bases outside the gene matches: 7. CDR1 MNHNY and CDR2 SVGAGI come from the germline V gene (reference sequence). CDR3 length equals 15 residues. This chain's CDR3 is CASSTTGTDYNEQFF. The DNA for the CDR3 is TGTGCCAGCAGTACCACCGGGACAGACTACAATGAGCAGTTCTTC.

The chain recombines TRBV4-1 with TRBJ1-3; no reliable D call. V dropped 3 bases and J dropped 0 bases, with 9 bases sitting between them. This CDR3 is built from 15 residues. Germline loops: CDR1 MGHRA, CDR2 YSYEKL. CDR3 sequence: CASSHGRFSGNTIYF. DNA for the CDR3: TGCGCCAGCAGCCACGGACGGTTCTCTGGAAACACCATATATTTT.

CDR3 residues: CASSLGVGPNYGYTF. The CDR3 coding sequence is TGTGCCAGCAGCTTAGGAGTAGGACCAAACTATGGCTACACCTTC. This chain connects TRBV11-2 to TRBJ1-2; D is unresolved. The germline V gene encodes CDR1 SGHAT and CDR2 FQNNGV. CDR3 length: 15 residues. Deletions cut 1 base from V and 2 bases from J, with 11 bases between.

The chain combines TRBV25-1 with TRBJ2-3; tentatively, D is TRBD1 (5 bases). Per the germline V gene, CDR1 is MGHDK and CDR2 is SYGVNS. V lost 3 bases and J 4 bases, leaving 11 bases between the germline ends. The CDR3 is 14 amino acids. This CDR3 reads CASSERQHSDTQYF. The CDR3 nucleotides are TGTGCCAGCAGTGAGAGACAGCACTCAGATACGCAGTATTTT.

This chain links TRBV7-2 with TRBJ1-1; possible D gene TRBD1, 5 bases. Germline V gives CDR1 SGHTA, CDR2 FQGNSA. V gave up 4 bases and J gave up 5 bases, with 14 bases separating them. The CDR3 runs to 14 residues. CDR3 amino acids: CASSWSGSGTEAFF. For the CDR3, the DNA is TGTGCCAGCAGCTGGTCAGGGAGTGGTACTGAAGCTTTCTTT.

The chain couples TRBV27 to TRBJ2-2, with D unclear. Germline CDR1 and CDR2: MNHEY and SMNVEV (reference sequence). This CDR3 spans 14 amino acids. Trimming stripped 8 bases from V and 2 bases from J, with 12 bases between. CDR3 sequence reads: CASHPLTNTGELFF. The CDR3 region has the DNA TGTGCCAGCCACCCGCTCACAAACACCGGGGAGCTGTTTTTT.

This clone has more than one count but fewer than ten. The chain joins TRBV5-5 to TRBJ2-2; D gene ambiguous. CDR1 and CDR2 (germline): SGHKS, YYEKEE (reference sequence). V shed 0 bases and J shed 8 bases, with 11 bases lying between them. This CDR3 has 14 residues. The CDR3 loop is CASSLDPFGGELFF. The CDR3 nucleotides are TGTGCCAGCAGCTTGGACCCGTTCGGTGGGGAGCTGTTTTTT.

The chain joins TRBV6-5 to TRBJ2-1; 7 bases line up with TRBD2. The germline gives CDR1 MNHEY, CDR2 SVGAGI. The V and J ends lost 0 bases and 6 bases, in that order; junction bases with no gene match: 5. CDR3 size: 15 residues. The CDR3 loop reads CASSYSTGLLNEQFF. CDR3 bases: TGTGCCAGCAGTTACTCGACGGGACTACTCAATGAGCAGTTCTTC.

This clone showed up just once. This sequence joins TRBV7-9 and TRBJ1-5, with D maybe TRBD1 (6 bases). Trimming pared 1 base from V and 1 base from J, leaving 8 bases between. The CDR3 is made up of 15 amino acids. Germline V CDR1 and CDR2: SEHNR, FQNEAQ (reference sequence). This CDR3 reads CASSLGGLSNQPQHF. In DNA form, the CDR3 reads TGTGCCAGCAGCTTAGGGGGGCTGAGCAATCAGCCCCAGCATTTT.

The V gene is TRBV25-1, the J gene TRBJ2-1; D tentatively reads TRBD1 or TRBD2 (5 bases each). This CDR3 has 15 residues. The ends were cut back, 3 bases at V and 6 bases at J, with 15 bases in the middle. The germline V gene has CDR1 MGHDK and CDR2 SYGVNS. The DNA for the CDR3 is TGTGCCAGCAGTGACGTAGGGGCTGGGGGCAATGAGCAGTTCTTC. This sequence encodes CASSDVGAGGNEQFF.